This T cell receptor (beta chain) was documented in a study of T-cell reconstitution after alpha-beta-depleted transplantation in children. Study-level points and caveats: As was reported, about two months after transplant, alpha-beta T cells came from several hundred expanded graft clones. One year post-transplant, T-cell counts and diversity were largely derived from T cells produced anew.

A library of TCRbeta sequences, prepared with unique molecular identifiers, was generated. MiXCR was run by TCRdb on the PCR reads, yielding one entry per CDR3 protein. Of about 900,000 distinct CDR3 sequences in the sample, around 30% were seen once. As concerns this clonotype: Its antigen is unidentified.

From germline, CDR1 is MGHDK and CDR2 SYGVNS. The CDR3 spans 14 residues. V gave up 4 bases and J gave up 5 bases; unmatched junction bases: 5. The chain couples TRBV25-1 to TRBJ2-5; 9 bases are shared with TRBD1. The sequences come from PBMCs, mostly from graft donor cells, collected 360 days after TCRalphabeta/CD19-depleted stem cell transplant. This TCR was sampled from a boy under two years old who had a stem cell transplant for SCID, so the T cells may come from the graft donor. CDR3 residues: CASSVTGGGETQYF. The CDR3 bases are TGTGCCAGCAGTGTAACAGGGGGCGGGGAGACCCAGTACTTC. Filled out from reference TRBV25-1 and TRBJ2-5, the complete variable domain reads EADIYQTPRYLVIGTGKKITLECSQTMGHDKMYWYQQDPGMELHLIHYSYGVNSTEKGDLSSESTVSRIRTEHFPLTLESARPSHTSQYLCASSVTGGGETQYFGPGTRLLVL.